Detailed here is one T cell receptor beta chain. PCR was performed a second time for roughly 7 to 12 cycles using a sample-barcoded 5' primer and a J-beta primer mix. TCRdb used MiXCR to reprocess the 5' RACE reads, holding one entry per CDR3 protein. The sample contains about 620,000 distinct CDR3 sequences, roughly 21% of which appear only once. The data are from a study of blood T cells in healthy people across ages. Investigators took about 9.2 milliliters of peripheral blood from every donor. A minimum of 7 million PBMCs was isolated per sample. This CDR3 contains 15 residues. V lost 4 bases, J lost 4 bases, and 8 bases stayed unmatched. Germline CDR1 and CDR2: DFQATT and SNEGSKA (reference sequence).

The sequence came from a man in his 70s in good health. Sequencing used blood. The chain has TRBV20-1 and TRBJ2-3; 10 bases align to TRBD2. CDR3 in DNA: TGCAGTGCTAACCAACTAGCGGGAAGGTCAGATACGCAGTATTTT. It encodes CSANQLAGRSDTQYF.